These T cell receptor beta chains were read from a single sample in a study of CD8 T cells in Susac syndrome. TCRdb fed the immunoSEQ multiplex PCR reads into MiXCR, producing one record per CDR3 protein. Of more than 100,000 distinct CDR3 sequences in the sample, 90% to 95% were seen once. Sequencing used CD8+ T cells from PBMCs. The receptors here all came from a human donor with Susac syndrome. Both conserved end residues are part of each CDR3. A D gene is named only where the DNA matches it firmly. Rows give clone size only sometimes, using once, few, many, or a class for an expanded clone.

j_call d_call clone_size v_call cdr3_nt cdr3_aa
TRBJ2-5 TRBD2 . TRBV5-4 TGTGCCAGCAGCTTCGACGGGGGGGCTGGCGAGACCCAGTACTTC CASSFDGGAGETQYF
TRBJ2-1 TRBD1 . TRBV19 TGTGCCAGTAGCTGGGGCGGGACAGGAATCTTCAATGAGCAGTTCTTC CASSWGGTGIFNEQFF
TRBJ2-3 TRBD1 . TRBV5-8 TGTGCCAGCAGCGATTTTAGGACAGGGGTGGCAGATACGCAGTATTTT CASSDFRTGVADTQYF
TRBJ2-5 TRBD2 . TRBV11-2 TGTGCCAGCAGCCCGGGACTAGCGGGAGAGCAGGACCAGTACTTC CASSPGLAGEQDQYF
TRBJ2-7 TRBD1 . TRBV6-5 TGTGCCAGCAGGTCACAGGGGATCTCCTACGAGCAGTACTTC CASRSQGISYEQYF
TRBJ1-1 . . TRBV6-6 TGTGCCAGCAGTTGGAACACTGAAGCTTTCTTT CASSWNTEAFF
TRBJ2-7 TRBD1 . TRBV30 TGTGCCTGGAGACCGGGACAGGGCCTCTACGAGCAGTACTTC CAWRPGQGLYEQYF
TRBJ1-6 . . TRBV4-3 TGCGCCAGCAGCCAAGTATCGTCAGGACGGGGGTCACCCCTCCACTTT CASSQVSSGRGSPLHF
TRBJ2-1 . . TRBV20-1 TGCAGTGCTAGTTCGGCGGCGGGTGACAATGAGCAGTTCTTC CSASSAAGDNEQFF
TRBJ1-2 . . TRBV12-3/TRBV12-4 TGTGCCAGCAGTCGCCTCGAGGTCTATGGCTACACCTTC CASSRLEVYGYTF
TRBJ2-3 . . TRBV19 TGTGCCAGTAGCCCCCTACAAGACGATACGCAGTATTTT CASSPLQDDTQYF
TRBJ2-2 . . TRBV20-1 TGCAGTGCTAGAAGTAGAATCAGCGAAAACCTGGCCACCGGGGAGCTGTTTTTT CSARSRISENLATGELFF
TRBJ1-2 . . TRBV25-1 TGTGCCAGCAGTTACCACAGGGACTATGGCTACACCTTC CASSYHRDYGYTF
TRBJ1-3 . . TRBV14 TGTGCCAGCAGCCCTGCGGGGCTCACCATATATTTT CASSPAGLTIYF
TRBJ1-1 TRBD1 . TRBV24-1 TGTGCCACCTCACAGACAGGGCGGGAAGCTTTCTTT CATSQTGREAFF
TRBJ2-5 TRBD2 . TRBV29-1 TGCAGCGTTGAAGGTCGCGGGACTAGCGGGGGGGGAGAGACCCAGTACTTC CSVEGRGTSGGGETQYF
TRBJ1-1 TRBD1 . TRBV7-3 TGTGCCAGCAGCCCTGGGACAGGGGGGGCCACCCTGAACACTGAAGCTTTCTTT CASSPGTGGATLNTEAFF
TRBJ2-1 TRBD2 . TRBV2 TGTGCCAGCAGACGACTAGCGGGAGAGAATGAGCAGTTCTTC CASRRLAGENEQFF
TRBJ2-3 TRBD1 . TRBV24-1 TGTGCCACCAGACAGGGGGCAACGGATACGCAGTATTTT CATRQGATDTQYF
TRBJ1-6 TRBD1 . TRBV7-9 TGTGCCAGCAGCTCAACTGGGACAGGAAATTCACCCCTCCACTTT CASSSTGTGNSPLHF
TRBJ1-4 . . TRBV29-1 TGCAGCGTTGAAGATCTTTTCCAGTCTGCAACTAATGAAAAACTGTTTTTT CSVEDLFQSATNEKLFF
TRBJ1-4 . . TRBV9 TGTGCCAGCAGCGTAGGATCAACTAATGAAAAACTGTTTTTT CASSVGSTNEKLFF
TRBJ2-5 . . TRBV7-9 TGTGCCAGCAGCTTAGTGGGGACCGTTCAAGAGACCCAGTACTTC CASSLVGTVQETQYF
TRBJ1-6 . . TRBV2 TGTGCCAGCAGTGATGAGCAGCAGCGTGCGCCCCTCCACTTT CASSDEQQRAPLHF
TRBJ2-5 TRBD2 . TRBV7-8 TGTGCCAGCAGCGCCTGGGGGGGGGAGGAGACCCAGTACTTC CASSAWGGEETQYF
TRBJ1-1 . once TRBV19 TGTGCCAGTAGTATAAATATGGGAGGCCCTGAAGCTTTCTTT CASSINMGGPEAFF
TRBJ1-4 . . TRBV29-1 TGCAGCGCCACGCCCGGCGGGACTAATGAAAAACTGTTTTTT CSATPGGTNEKLFF
TRBJ1-1 . . TRBV14 TGTGCCAGCAGCCATAGGGGGAGGGGAGTGACTGAAGCTTTCTTT CASSHRGRGVTEAFF
TRBJ2-7 . . TRBV20-1 TGCAGTGCTAGAAGTGGGTCCTACGAGCAGTACTTC CSARSGSYEQYF
TRBJ1-2 . . TRBV2 TGTGCCAGCAGTGAAACCCGGGTGGGGAACTATGGCTACACCTTC CASSETRVGNYGYTF
TRBJ1-2 . . TRBV29-1 TGCAGCGTTGATCTAGGGGATAACTATGGCTACACCTTC CSVDLGDNYGYTF
TRBJ2-7 TRBD1 . TRBV29-1 TGCAGCGTTGAGTCGGAACAGGGGGCTCTAGACGAGCAGTACTTC CSVESEQGALDEQYF
TRBJ2-7 . . TRBV2 TGTGCCAGCATAGGCTTTCCCTACGAGCAGTACTTC CASIGFPYEQYF
TRBJ2-1 . . TRBV19 TGTGCCAGTAGTATGGGGCTAAACTCCTACAATGAGCAGTTCTTC CASSMGLNSYNEQFF
TRBJ1-1 . . TRBV6-2/TRBV6-3 TGTGCCAGCACAGGGTTCCTAAACACTGAAGCTTTCTTT CASTGFLNTEAFF
TRBJ1-2 TRBD1 . TRBV4-3 TGCGCCAGCAGCCAAGATGTGGGACAGGGGACATTCTATGGCTACACCTTC CASSQDVGQGTFYGYTF
TRBJ1-1 . . TRBV6-9 TGTGCCAGCAGTTGGGTAGGGCCCACTGAAGCTTTCTTT CASSWVGPTEAFF
TRBJ2-7 . . TRBV7-2 TGTGCCAGCAGCTTAACGGATTCCTACGAGCAGTACTTC CASSLTDSYEQYF
TRBJ2-5 TRBD2 . TRBV5-4 TGTGCCAGCAGCTCGGGACTAGCCGAGACCCAGTACTTC CASSSGLAETQYF
TRBJ1-5 . . TRBV12-3/TRBV12-4 TGTGCCAGCAGTTTTCGCGGGCAGCCCCAGCATTTT CASSFRGQPQHF
TRBJ1-5 . . TRBV7-8 TGTGCCAGCAGCATTGGGCAGGGCCAGCCCCAGCATTTT CASSIGQGQPQHF
TRBJ1-1 TRBD1 . TRBV7-9 TGTGCCAGCAGCCCACTACAGGGGCGGGAAGCTTTCTTT CASSPLQGREAFF
TRBJ2-1 . . TRBV15 TGTGCCACCAGCAGACGCTCCGGGACATCTTACAATGAGCAGTTCTTC CATSRRSGTSYNEQFF
TRBJ2-7 TRBD2 . TRBV6-2/TRBV6-3 TGTGCCAGCAGCTTGAGCGGGGGGCTCTCCTACGAGCAGTACTTC CASSLSGGLSYEQYF
TRBJ2-7 . . TRBV27 TGTGCCAGCAGTCAGAGGACCAGAGGCGACGAGCAGTACTTC CASSQRTRGDEQYF
TRBJ2-2 . once TRBV29-1 TGCAGCGTTGAAGATTCTGGCAGATACACCGGGGAGCTGTTTTTT CSVEDSGRYTGELFF
TRBJ2-6 . . TRBV3-1 TGTGCCAGCAGCCAAGATCGGGGTTTTCGCTCTGGGGCCAACGTCCTGACTTTC CASSQDRGFRSGANVLTF
TRBJ1-1 . . TRBV4-1 TGCGCCAGCAGCCAAGAGAGCCGGGGGGGCACTGAAGCTTTCTTT CASSQESRGGTEAFF
TRBJ2-2 . . TRBV24-1 TGTGCCACCAGTGATCACGGGAACACCGGGGAGCTGTTTTTT CATSDHGNTGELFF
TRBJ2-5 . . TRBV29-1 TGCAGCGTCCAGGGGGGGACCCAGTACTTC CSVQGGTQYF
TRBJ1-1 . . TRBV2 TGTGCCAGCAGCCCGAGCCGGGCAGAGATGAACACTGAAGCTTTCTTT CASSPSRAEMNTEAFF
TRBJ2-1 TRBD2 few TRBV7-9 TGTGCCAGCAGCTTGGCTAGCGGGGGGGCAAAGGAGCAGTTCTTC CASSLASGGAKEQFF
TRBJ2-7 TRBD1 . TRBV9 TGTGCCAGCAGCGTAGGGGGACAGGCCTACGAGCAGTACTTC CASSVGGQAYEQYF
TRBJ2-7 . . TRBV10-3 TGTGCCATCAGTTCCTCCTACGAGCAGTACTTC CAISSSYEQYF
TRBJ2-3 . . TRBV3-1 TGTGCCAGCAGCCAAGGACTCGCCTACCCTAGCACAGATACGCAGTATTTT CASSQGLAYPSTDTQYF
TRBJ2-3 TRBD2 once TRBV12-3/TRBV12-4 TGTGCCAGCAGCTTACTAGCGGTTAGCACAGATACGCAGTATTTT CASSLLAVSTDTQYF
TRBJ2-1 TRBD2 . TRBV12-3/TRBV12-4 TGTGCCATCGGGGGGGAGTATGAGCAGTTCTTC CAIGGEYEQFF
TRBJ1-2 . . TRBV4-2 TGTGCCAGCAGCCAAGATAGTGAGGGCTACACCTTC CASSQDSEGYTF
TRBJ2-7 . . TRBV19 TGTGCCAGTAGTCTTGGGCCTTCCTACGAGCAGTACTTC CASSLGPSYEQYF